These 28 T cell receptor beta chains were all obtained from the same sample, sequenced in a study of T cells in Graves' hyperthyroidism and ophthalmopathy. From RNA transcripts, TCR beta CDR3 regions were amplified. The TCR CDR3 first-round RT-PCR relied on the HTBI primer set. Using its own MiXCR run on the multiplex PCR reads, TCRdb lists one record per CDR3 protein. The data hold about half a million distinct CDR3 sequences, with about 20% observed a single time. Input material: blood. The receptors were sampled from a man aged 40-55 years with Graves' ophthalmopathy.

This clonotype has at least ten counts. This chain connects TRBV11-1 to TRBJ2-3; the D gene could be TRBD1 or TRBD2 (6 bases each). The CDR3 is 14 amino acids. Germline-derived CDR1 and CDR2 are SGHAT and FQDESV (reference sequence). V lost 5 bases to trimming and J lost 2 bases, with 11 bases between them. Here the CDR3 reads CASSPRDTTDTQYF. The CDR3 coding sequence is TGTGCCAGCAGCCCGCGGGACACCACAGATACGCAGTATTTT.

This clonotype was detected a few times. The chain couples TRBV20-1 to TRBJ2-7; D is unresolved. The V and J ends lost 0 bases and 1 base respectively, with 13 bases between them. The CDR3 has 15 amino acids. CDR1 is DFQATT and CDR2 is SNEGSKA in the germline V gene (reference sequence). The CDR3 bases are TGCAGTGCTAGAGATGTTGCAAAGGGTTCCTACGAGCAGTACTTC. Translation: CSARDVAKGSYEQYF.

This clonotype was seen ten or more times. The chain uses TRBV30 and TRBJ2-2; perhaps TRBD1 as D (5 bases). V lost 2 bases, J lost 6 bases, and 13 bases lay in between. Per germline, CDR1 GTSNPN and CDR2 SVGIG (reference sequence). The CDR3 loop spans 14 amino acids. CDR3 in DNA: TGTGCCTGGAGTACCTCCCGGACATCCGGGGAGCTGTTTTTT. It is translated as CAWSTSRTSGELFF.

This chain links TRBV4-1 with TRBJ1-1; possible D gene TRBD1, 5 bases. CDR3 length: 14 residues. V lost 3 bases and J lost 7, with 15 bases in between. Germline V gene lookup returns CDR1 MGHRA and CDR2 YSYEKL. The CDR3 loop reads CASSHLQGRGEAFF. As DNA, the CDR3 is TGCGCCAGCAGCCATCTGCAGGGTCGCGGTGAAGCTTTCTTT.

This clonotype was seen repeatedly, ten times or more. The CDR3 spells CASSLNGEQYF. CDR3 bases: TGTGCCAGCAGTTTAAACGGGGAGCAGTACTTC. The chain joins TRBV12-3 or TRBV12-4 to TRBJ2-7; no definite D call. The CDR3 is made up of 11 amino acids. The V gene lost 2 bases and the J gene lost 7 bases, with 6 bases spanning the gap.

This clonotype was recorded many times. The CDR3 spells CASSLEGTSARTDTQYF. DNA of the CDR3: TGCGCCAGCAGCTTGGAGGGGACTAGTGCGCGGACAGATACGCAGTATTTT. V usage is TRBV5-1 and J usage is TRBJ2-3; TRBD2 matches at 8 bases. The germline V gene has CDR1 SGHRS and CDR2 YFSETQ. The trim removed 0 bases at V and 3 bases at J, leaving 9 bases unmatched. The CDR3 loop spans 17 amino acids.

This sequence joins TRBV25-1 and TRBJ2-7; D is perhaps TRBD2 (5 bases). The CDR3 runs 10 residues. The germline V and J ends were trimmed by 11 bases and 4 bases, with 9 bases remaining between them. Germline loops: CDR1 MGHDK, CDR2 SYGVNS. The CDR3 region is CAAEGYEQYF. The CDR3 bases are TGTGCCGCCGAGGGATACGAGCAGTACTTC.

This clonotype was detected a few times. CDR3: CASRDSPYEQYF. The CDR3 nucleotides read TGTGCCAGCAGGGACTCTCCCTACGAGCAGTACTTC. The chain recombines TRBV27 with TRBJ2-7, with D perhaps matching TRBD2 (5 bases). V shed 6 bases and J shed 2 bases, with 8 bases lying between them. The CDR3 spans 12 residues. Germline CDR1 is MNHEY and CDR2 is SMNVEV (reference sequence).

The chain is built from TRBV10-1 and TRBJ2-2; TRBD2 might be the D (5 bases). This CDR3 has 14 amino acids. Looked up from germline, CDR1 is WNHNN and CDR2 is SYGVQD (reference sequence). Trimming took 5 bases from V and 16 from J, leaving 23 bases between them. The CDR3 is CASSCREAGRSAFF. CDR3 bases: TGCGCCAGCAGTTGCAGAGAGGCGGGCCGAAGCGCGTTTTTT.

With respect to this clonotype: Mismatch with germline at one junction end may stem from a read error. The chain joins TRBV2 to TRBJ2-7, with a weak D call TRBD2 (5 bases). CDR1 SNHLY and CDR2 FYNNEI come from the germline V gene. The length of the CDR3 is 12 residues. DNA of the CDR3: TGTGCCAGCAGGGCGGACTCCTACGGGCAGTACTTC. Translated: CASRADSYGQYF.

This sequence joins TRBV24-1 and TRBJ2-3; D gene uncertain. The germline V gene has CDR1 KGHDR and CDR2 SFDVKD. This CDR3 spans 13 amino acids. Trimming left V 5 bases short and J 4 bases short, with 9 bases between. CDR3 DNA sequence: TGTGCCACCAGTGCTCGTAGCCCAGATACGCAGTATTTT. Protein product: CATSARSPDTQYF.

This clonotype was seen ten or more times. The chain couples TRBV28 to TRBJ2-2; D not resolved. The CDR3 extends over 16 amino acids. Germline V CDR1 and CDR2: MDHEN, SYDVKM. With 3 bases removed from V and 2 bases from J, the gap between germline ends came to 13 bases. CDR3 region: CASSLDQIRNTGELFF. DNA for the CDR3: TGTGCCAGCAGTTTGGACCAAATCCGTAACACCGGGGAGCTGTTTTTT.

The chain carries TRBV7-2 and TRBJ2-4; D ambiguous. The germline CDR1 and CDR2 sequences are SGHTA and FQGNSA. With 6 bases removed from V and 5 bases from J, the gap between germline ends came to 11 bases. This CDR3 is 13 amino acids long. The CDR3, as DNA: TGTGCCAGCAGTATCGACAAACAAAACATTCAGTACTTC. This codes for CASSIDKQNIQYF.

This clonotype was seen more than once but under ten times. The limits of the CDR3 on the DNA are not certain, so only TCRdb's listed CDR3 is given. CDR3 amino acids: CASSPGVGGGAFF. The chain carries TRBV28 and TRBJ2-1; TRBD1 reflects the table's D call only, with no check against the DNA. With termini counted, the CDR3 has 13 amino acids. Germline CDR1 and CDR2: MDHEN and SYDVKM.

CDR3 nucleotides: TGTGCCTGGAACCCGGACAGGGGAGGTTCACCCCTCCACTTT. This encodes CAWNPDRGGSPLHF. The chain has TRBV30 and TRBJ1-6, with 9 bases fitting TRBD1. The V gene end was trimmed by 4 bases and the J gene end by 9 bases; junction bases not matched to a gene: 7. This CDR3 region has 14 residues. Germline assignment: CDR1 GTSNPN and CDR2 SVGIG (reference sequence). The full variable domain, its missing parts supplied by reference TRBV30 and TRBJ1-6, is SQTIHQWPATLVQPVGSPLSLECTVEGTSNPNLYWYRQAAGRGLQLLFYSVGIGQISSEVPQNLSASRPQDRQFILSSKKLLLSDSGFYLCAWNPDRGGSPLHFGNGTRLTVT.

This clonotype has only a few counts. CDR3 region: CASLPDDSYHTQYF. The CDR3 bases are TGTGCCAGCCTCCCAGACGACTCGTACCATACGCAGTATTTT. J is TRBJ2-3 and V is TRBV9; unclear D gene. The CDR3 totals 14 residues. Deletions cut 7 bases from V and 7 bases from J, with 19 bases between. Per the germline V gene, CDR1 is SGDLS and CDR2 is YYNGEE.

This clonotype was seen at least ten times. The chain employs TRBV5-1 and TRBJ1-1; D is unresolved. With 6 bases removed from V and 3 bases from J, the gap between germline ends came to 15 bases. Germline loops: CDR1 SGHRS, CDR2 YFSETQ. The CDR3 sequence is 14 residues long. CDR3 region: CASKDLLTDTEAFF. In DNA form, the CDR3 reads TGCGCCAGCAAGGACCTACTCACGGACACTGAAGCTTTCTTT. Based on the CDR3 plus reference TRBV5-1 and TRBJ1-1, the full variable domain is KAGVTQTPRYLIKTRGQQVTLSCSPISGHRSVSWYQQTPGQGLQFLFEYFSETQRNKGNFPGRFSGRQFSNSRSEMNVSTLELGDSALYLCASKDLLTDTEAFFGQGTRLTVV.

The chain employs TRBV5-5 and TRBJ1-2; D is unresolved. V was trimmed by 4 bases and J by 4 bases, leaving 14 bases between them. CDR1 SGHKS and CDR2 YYEKEE come from the germline V gene (reference sequence). The CDR3 consists of 14 residues. In nucleotides, the CDR3 is TGTGCCAGCAGCCTCCCGGGAAGGAGCTATGGCTACACCTTC. It translates to CASSLPGRSYGYTF.

The CDR3 DNA is TGTGCCAGTAGTACCAGTTACACTGAAGCTTTCTTT. This gives the protein CASSTSYTEAFF. The genes are TRBV19 and TRBJ1-1; D is unresolved. The CDR3 is made up of 12 amino acids. CDR1 LNHDA and CDR2 SQIVND come from the germline V gene (reference sequence). Trimming shortened V by 4 bases and J by 3 bases, and 6 bases separated the two germline ends.

CDR3 protein: CAISERRDSNQPQHF. The CDR3 DNA reads TGTGCCATCAGTGAGAGGAGGGATAGCAATCAGCCCCAGCATTTT. The chain is built from TRBV10-3 and TRBJ1-5, with D uncertain. The V gene lost 2 bases and the J gene lost 0 bases, with 8 bases spanning the gap. The CDR3 is made up of 15 amino acids. Germline V CDR1 and CDR2: ENHRY, SYGVKD.

This clonotype was counted only a few times. The chain has TRBV27 and TRBJ2-7, with 8 bases identical to TRBD2. Germline values: CDR1 MNHEY, CDR2 SMNVEV (reference sequence). Germline trimming cut 6 bases from V and 4 bases from J; bases unmatched to any gene: 8. This CDR3 is built from 14 residues. The CDR3 is CASRKAGERYEQYF. CDR3 DNA: TGTGCCAGCAGAAAAGCGGGAGAGCGGTACGAGCAGTACTTC.

This clonotype was detected ten times or more. This chain joins TRBV12-3 or TRBV12-4 and TRBJ2-1; D ambiguous. The CDR3 has 12 residues. Trimming took off 3 bases at V and 5 bases at J, with 5 bases between the two ends. The CDR3 loop reads CASSLWDNEQFF. The CDR3 coding sequence is TGTGCCAGCAGTTTGTGGGACAATGAGCAGTTCTTC.

Notes on this clonotype: A much larger clone lies a single base off, so this may be a read error. The chain couples TRBV2 to TRBJ2-1, with no clear D. Germline CDR1 is SNHLY and CDR2 is FYNNEI. CDR3 length equals 14 residues. The germline V and J ends were trimmed by 3 bases and 5 bases, with 11 bases remaining between them. CDR3 DNA: TGTGCCAGCAGTGAGGGTCCGGCGGACAATGAGCAGTTCTTC. The encoded protein is CASSEGPADNEQFF.

To note about this clonotype: A clone one base away is much larger, so this may be a read error. CDR3 in DNA: TGCAGTGCCCCGGACTTGTACACCGGGGAGCTGGTTTTT. Translated: CSAPDLYTGELVF. The chain carries TRBV20-1 and TRBJ2-2; maybe TRBD2 (5 bases). The CDR3 runs to 13 residues. CDR1 and CDR2 from the germline V gene are DFQATT and SNEGSKA (reference sequence).

The table lists this clonotype with many counts. This chain uses TRBV12-3 or TRBV12-4 with TRBJ1-5; 7 bases fit TRBD1. The CDR3 has 18 amino acids. V lost 4 bases and J lost 0; bases outside the gene matches: 12. The CDR3 region has the DNA TGTGCCAGCAGTTCCACTCCCGGGACAGAGGATAGCAATCAGCCCCAGCATTTT. This encodes CASSSTPGTEDSNQPQHF.

There are many counts of this clonotype. The chain links TRBV6-1 to TRBJ1-1, with 9 positions matching TRBD1. CDR1 and CDR2 from the germline V gene are MNHNS and SASEGT. V shed 3 bases and J 12 bases; nucleotides not matched to a gene: 5. The CDR3 extends over 12 amino acids. CDR3 sequence reads: CASSEVQGATFF. In DNA form, the CDR3 reads TGTGCCAGCAGTGAGGTACAGGGGGCAACTTTCTTT.

This clonotype was picked up one time. The CDR3 reads CASSVSSTGTYGYTF. Written as DNA, the CDR3 is TGTGCCAGCAGCGTAAGCTCGACAGGAACCTATGGCTACACCTTC. The chain combines TRBV9 with TRBJ1-2; maybe TRBD1 (6 bases). The germline V and J ends were trimmed by 1 base and 4 bases, with 14 bases remaining between them. This CDR3 spans 15 amino acids. Germline assignment: CDR1 SGDLS and CDR2 YYNGEE.

This chain connects TRBV20-1 to TRBJ2-1, with D hard to call. The V gene's germline CDR1 is DFQATT and CDR2 SNEGSKA (reference sequence). CDR3 length equals 13 residues. Trimming cost V 0 bases and J 14 bases, with 17 bases left between them. CDR3 sequence (DNA): TGCAGTGCTAGAGAGCGGAAAACCCTTCGGAAGTTCTTC. Residues: CSARERKTLRKFF.